Detailed here is one TCR beta chain. The target antigen is unknown. The protocol was immunoSEQ multiplex PCR, while the TCRdb copy is restricted to in-frame clones and leaves out a portion. The table includes roughly 10,000 clones, 75% to 85% detected once. The entry originates in a study of OX40 agonist ivuxolimab in advanced cancers. Study at large: Dose-escalation cases comprised hepatocellular carcinoma, melanoma, renal cell or head and neck cancer.

Whole-study findings and limits: At doses 0.1 to 3.0 mg/kg, CD4+ and CD8+ clones expanded.

With 1 base clipped from V and 1 base from J, the junction kept 10 bases outside the gene matches. The germline gives CDR1 GTSNPN, CDR2 SVGIG (reference sequence). The CDR3 sequence is 17 residues long. The sample was CD4+ or CD8+ T cells sorted from blood, taken in a trial of the OX40 agonist ivuxolimab. This TCR was sampled from an adult with an advanced solid tumor such as melanoma, head and neck, liver or kidney cancer. The chain uses TRBV30 and TRBJ1-1; 9 positions agree with TRBD1. The CDR3 DNA follows: TGTGCCTGGAGTGCTCCCTCGGACAGGGGACCGAACACTGAAGCTTTCTTT. It codes for CAWSAPSDRGPNTEAFF.